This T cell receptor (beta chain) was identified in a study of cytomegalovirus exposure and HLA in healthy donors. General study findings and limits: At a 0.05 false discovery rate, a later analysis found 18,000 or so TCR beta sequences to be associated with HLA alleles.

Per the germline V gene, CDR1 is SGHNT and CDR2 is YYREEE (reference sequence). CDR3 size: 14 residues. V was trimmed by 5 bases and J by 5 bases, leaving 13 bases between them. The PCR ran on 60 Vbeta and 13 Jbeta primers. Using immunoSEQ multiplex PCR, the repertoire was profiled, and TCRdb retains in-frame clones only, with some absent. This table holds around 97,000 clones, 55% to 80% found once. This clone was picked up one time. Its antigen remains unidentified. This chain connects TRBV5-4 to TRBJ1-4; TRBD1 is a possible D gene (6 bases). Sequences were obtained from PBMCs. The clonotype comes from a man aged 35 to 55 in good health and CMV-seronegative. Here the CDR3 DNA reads TGTGCCAGCAGGCGGGGGCTTGGGAATGAAAAACTGTTTTTT. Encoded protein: CASRRGLGNEKLFF.